This T cell receptor (beta chain) was captured by sequencing in a study of regulatory T cells in long-lasting Graves disease. Construction of the TCR beta libraries employed iRepertoire HTBI primers in conjunction with Arm-PCR of CDR3 regions. One entry per CDR3 protein results from TCRdb running MiXCR on the multiplex PCR reads. The table has 400,000 to 500,000 distinct CDR3 sequences, 16% seen once; the top ten hold 20% to 25%. In this sample, this clonotype turned up many times. Regarding time point: newly diagnosed GD, antithyroid drugs for less than 3 months. PBMC-derived RNA was used for the TCR library. With V trimmed by 6 bases and J by 3 bases, 11 bases remained unmatched. This CDR3 region has 16 residues. Germline V gene lookup returns CDR1 MNHNS and CDR2 SASEGT. These data were also filed under a second study, of T cells in Graves' hyperthyroidism and ophthalmopathy.

The input for sequencing was peripheral blood mononuclear cells (PBMCs), taken at new diagnosis, from a patient treated with antithyroid drugs. The chain combines TRBV6-1 with TRBJ2-7; 10 bases line up with TRBD2. This receptor was taken from a woman aged 18-29 years with Graves disease. The CDR3 loop reads CASSRLAGPLYYEQYF. In DNA, the CDR3 is TGTGCCAGCAGCAGACTAGCGGGCCCTCTCTACTACGAGCAGTACTTC.